The T cell receptor beta chain described here comes from a study of blood T cell repertoires in COVID-19. Across the whole study: Samples of COVID-19 (acute and convalescent) were obtained from the United States, Italy and Spain. PBMCs, B-cell-depleted T cells, or T cells were the source of the cDNA or gDNA that made up the material.

J gave up 8 bases and V 0 bases, and 6 bases lay outside the gene matches. The CDR3 runs to 15 residues. Per the germline V gene, CDR1 is PRHDT and CDR2 is FYEKMQ (reference sequence). While infection was still active, Seattle patients were enrolled and then followed longitudinally. Assay used: immunoSEQ multiplex PCR; TCRdb lists only in-frame clones, some missing. The data contain more than 85,000 clones, roughly 92% of them singletons. The chain uses TRBV13 and TRBJ1-2; TRBD1 matches 10 bases. Sample: peripheral blood. The sequence was collected from a woman in her fifties or sixties with COVID-19, enrolled during active disease. The CDR3 DNA is TGTGCCAGCAGCTTAGGGAGACAGGGGGCTCGGGGCTACACCTTC. It specifies CASSLGRQGARGYTF.